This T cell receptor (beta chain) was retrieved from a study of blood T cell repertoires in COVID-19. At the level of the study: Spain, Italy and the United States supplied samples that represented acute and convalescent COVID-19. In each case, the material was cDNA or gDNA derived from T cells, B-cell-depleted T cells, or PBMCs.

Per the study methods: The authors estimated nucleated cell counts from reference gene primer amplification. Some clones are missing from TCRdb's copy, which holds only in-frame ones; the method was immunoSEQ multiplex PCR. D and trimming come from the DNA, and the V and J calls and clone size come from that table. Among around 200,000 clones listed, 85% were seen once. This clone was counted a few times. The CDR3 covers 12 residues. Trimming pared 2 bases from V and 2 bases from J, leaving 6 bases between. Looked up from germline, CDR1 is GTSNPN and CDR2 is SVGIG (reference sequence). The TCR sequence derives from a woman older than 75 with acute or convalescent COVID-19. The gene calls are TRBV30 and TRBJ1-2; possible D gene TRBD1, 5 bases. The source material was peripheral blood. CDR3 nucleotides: TGTGCCTGGAGTAAGGGGAACTATGGCTACACCTTC. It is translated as CAWSKGNYGYTF.